Below, 29 T cell receptor beta chains from the same sample are listed, as sequenced in a study of T-cell memory formation after mild COVID-19. TCRdb re-called the 5' RACE reads through MiXCR, storing one row per CDR3 protein. The sample consists of more than 300,000 distinct CDR3 sequences, 12% to 15% of them appearing once. The sequencing input was PBMCs or a T cell subset sorted from them (not recorded which). Receptors were obtained from a man between 18 and 35 years old who had mild COVID-19 (a few samples of this study predate the infection). Cell type and time point are not known.

This clonotype occurred a few times. This chain joins TRBV20-1 and TRBJ1-4; 7 bases match TRBD1. This CDR3 contains 16 residues. Trimming removed 0 bases from V and 4 bases from J; junction bases left unmatched: 8. Germline lookup yields CDR1 DFQATT and CDR2 SNEGSKA (reference sequence). The CDR3 reads CSARDPRGQYNEKLFF. The CDR3 DNA reads as TGCAGTGCTAGAGACCCAAGGGGACAGTATAATGAAAAACTGTTTTTT.

The chain is built from TRBV6-8 and TRBJ1-1, with D possibly being TRBD1 (5 bases). The CDR3 contains 14 residues. Trimming took 7 bases from V and 4 from J, leaving 16 bases between them. Germline values: CDR1 MNHGY, CDR2 SAAAGT. The CDR3 bases are TGTGCCAGCAAAGAGAGTCGCAGGGCCACTGAAGCTTTCTTT. Amino acid sequence: CASKESRRATEAFF.

In this sample, this clonotype turned up a few times. The chain joins TRBV4-1 to TRBJ1-1; 9 nucleotides line up with TRBD1. CDR1 and CDR2 (germline): MGHRA, YSYEKL. The CDR3 is 15 residues long. V lost 3 bases, J lost 3 bases, and 5 bases stayed unmatched. In DNA form, the CDR3 reads TGCGCCAGCAGCCATGCCGGGACAGGGCACACTGAAGCTTTCTTT. Translated: CASSHAGTGHTEAFF.

The sample holds a few counts of this clonotype. The genes are TRBV12-3 or TRBV12-4 and TRBJ2-5; D unresolved. The CDR3 is 12 amino acids. V lost 4 bases and J lost 4, with 7 bases in between. CDR3 amino acids: CASSSVGETQYF. The DNA of the CDR3 is TGTGCCAGCAGTTCCGTCGGAGAGACCCAGTACTTC.

This clonotype has at least ten counts. As DNA, the CDR3 is TGTGCCAGCAGTTACCCTAAAGACTACCCCAGCACAGATACGCAGTATTTT. Its protein is CASSYPKDYPSTDTQYF. The J gene is TRBJ2-3, the V gene TRBV6-6, with D possibly matching TRBD2 (5 bases). Germline CDR1 reads MNHNY; CDR2 reads SVGAGI (reference sequence). Trimming pared 2 bases from V and 0 bases from J, leaving 15 bases between. The CDR3 contains 17 residues.

This clonotype was observed a few times. The chain is built from TRBV5-1 and TRBJ1-5; 7 bases map to TRBD1. The CDR3 contains 13 residues. Germline V gives CDR1 SGHRS, CDR2 YFSETQ. J was trimmed by 7 bases and V by 1 base; bases with no gene match: 2. CDR3 region: CASSLIRGQPQHF. CDR3 DNA sequence: TGCGCCAGCAGCTTGATCAGGGGGCAGCCCCAGCATTTT.

Ten or more counts support this clonotype. The chain recombines TRBV6-4 with TRBJ2-3, with D unclear. Germline CDR1 reads MRHNA; CDR2 reads SNTAGT. CDR3 length: 15 residues. Trimming took off 2 bases at V and 0 bases at J, with 9 bases between the two ends. CDR3 sequence: CASSDRAASTDTQYF. The CDR3, as DNA: TGTGCCAGCAGTGACCGTGCAGCTAGCACAGATACGCAGTATTTT.

The J gene is TRBJ2-1, the V gene TRBV28; 7 nucleotides agree with TRBD2. Trimming took 5 bases from V and 0 from J; bases not matched to a gene: 4. CDR1 is MDHEN and CDR2 is SYDVKM in the germline V gene. The CDR3 is 15 residues long. CDR3 in amino acids: CASSRGGGSYNEQFF. The CDR3 DNA is TGTGCCAGCAGTCGGGGCGGGGGCTCCTACAATGAGCAGTTCTTC.

This clonotype was seen a handful of times. The V and J genes are TRBV12-3 or TRBV12-4 and TRBJ2-7, with D maybe TRBD1 (6 bases). This CDR3 has 11 amino acids. Trimming took 6 bases from V and 10 from J, leaving 13 bases between them. CDR3 in DNA: TGTGCCAGCAGCCAACAGGGTCCCCAGTACGTC. It translates to CASSQQGPQYV.

This clonotype was seen at least ten times. The CDR3 DNA follows: TGTGCCAGCAGCGGGGGCCAGGGTAAAAATGGCTACACCTTC. It translates to CASSGGQGKNGYTF. V usage is TRBV9 and J usage is TRBJ1-2; weak D call: TRBD1 (5 bases). V shed 3 bases and J shed 6 bases, with 15 bases lying between them. CDR1 and CDR2 (germline): SGDLS, YYNGEE. The CDR3 sequence is 14 residues long.

The V gene is TRBV7-9, the J gene TRBJ1-2; D call uncertain. There are 13 residues in the CDR3. CDR1 and CDR2 from the germline V gene are SEHNR and FQNEAQ (reference sequence). V was pared by 7 bases and J by 5 bases, with 14 bases between. CDR3 sequence reads: CASNNRWLYGYTF. CDR3 coding DNA: TGTGCCAGCAACAATAGGTGGCTGTATGGCTACACCTTC.

Points on this clonotype: One end of the junction does not line up with germline, which may come from a read error. The chain couples TRBV12-3 or TRBV12-4 to TRBJ1-2, with no clear D. This CDR3 spans 12 amino acids. This CDR3 reads CASSNINSGYTF. CDR3 DNA sequence: TGTGCCAGCAGTAATATAAACTCTGGCTACACCTTC.

The rearrangement links TRBV7-9 to TRBJ1-1; TRBD1 is a possible D gene (5 bases). This CDR3 spans 16 amino acids. Trimming stripped 2 bases from V and 4 bases from J, with 17 bases between. Germline V gene sequence: CDR1 SEHNR, CDR2 FQNEAQ (reference sequence). The CDR3 DNA is TGTGCCAGCAGCTTAAACTCAGACAGTCTCCCCACTGAAGCTTTCTTT. Translated: CASSLNSDSLPTEAFF.

This sequence joins TRBV12-3 or TRBV12-4 and TRBJ1-2; 9 nucleotides align to TRBD1. With 6 bases clipped from V and 4 bases from J, the junction kept 3 bases outside the gene matches. This CDR3 is built from 13 residues. CDR3 loop: CASSTGGVYGYTF. As DNA, the CDR3 is TGTGCCAGCAGCACAGGGGGCGTCTATGGCTACACCTTC.

The table lists this clonotype with a few counts. The CDR3 nucleotides are TGCGCCAGCAGTCAGACAGTAGTCATGGAGACCCAGTACTTC. This codes for CASSQTVVMETQYF. This chain links TRBV4-1 with TRBJ2-5; possible D gene TRBD1, 5 bases. Trimming removed 6 bases at V and 5 bases at J, with 16 bases between. Germline V CDR1 and CDR2: MGHRA, YSYEKL. The CDR3 runs 14 residues.

This clonotype was seen only a few times. The chain employs TRBV12-3 or TRBV12-4 and TRBJ2-2, with D perhaps matching TRBD1 (6 bases). The CDR3 has 15 amino acids. V was pared by 6 bases and J by 3 bases, with 14 bases between. The CDR3 bases are TGTGCCAGCAGGAAACAGGGTTGGTACACCGGGGAGCTGTTTTTT. Encoded protein: CASRKQGWYTGELFF.

The J gene is TRBJ1-2, the V gene TRBV4-2; D remains ambiguous. The ends were cut back, 0 bases at V and 4 bases at J, with 9 bases in the middle. This CDR3 is 14 amino acids long. Germline V gene data show CDR1 as LGHNA and CDR2 as YNFKEQ. CDR3 region: CASSQDEYSYGYTF. The CDR3 nucleotides are TGTGCCAGCAGCCAAGATGAGTATTCCTATGGCTACACCTTC.

This clonotype came up a few times. CDR3 in DNA: TGCGCCAGCAGCTTCGACTCTGAGACCCAGTACTTC. This codes for CASSFDSETQYF. This chain links TRBV5-1 with TRBJ2-5; D remains unclear. The CDR3 consists of 12 residues. Per germline, CDR1 SGHRS and CDR2 YFSETQ. Trimming stripped 2 bases from V and 5 bases from J, with 7 bases between. Full variable domain (outside the CDR3, taken from reference TRBV5-1 and TRBJ2-5): KAGVTQTPRYLIKTRGQQVTLSCSPISGHRSVSWYQQTPGQGLQFLFEYFSETQRNKGNFPGRFSGRQFSNSRSEMNVSTLELGDSALYLCASSFDSETQYFGPGTRLLVL.

This chain links TRBV5-1 with TRBJ2-5; 8 bases match TRBD1. CDR3 size: 14 residues. Per germline, CDR1 SGHRS and CDR2 YFSETQ. Trimming at V came to 5 bases and at J to 5 bases, leaving 8 bases not matched to a gene. The CDR3 nucleotides are TGCGCCAGCAGAGAACCAGGGGGCGCTGAGACCCAGTACTTC. Translating gives CASREPGGAETQYF.

The table lists this clonotype with a few counts. The chain links TRBV2 to TRBJ1-5; 9 bases agree with TRBD1. With 6 bases clipped from V and 5 bases from J, the junction kept 5 bases outside the gene matches. Looked up from germline, CDR1 is SNHLY and CDR2 is FYNNEI. This CDR3 is 14 amino acids long. In DNA form, the CDR3 reads TGTGCCAGCAGCGTACAGGGGGCGGATCAGCCCCAGCATTTT. Translating it yields CASSVQGADQPQHF.

This chain connects TRBV18 to TRBJ2-1, with a possible D match to TRBD2 (5 bases). The CDR3 spans 14 residues. Per the germline V gene, CDR1 is KGHSH and CDR2 is LQKENI. The ends were cut back, 2 bases at V and 6 bases at J, with 11 bases in the middle. The CDR3 sequence is CASSPGLGPNEQFF. The CDR3 DNA follows: TGTGCCAGCTCACCAGGACTTGGGCCCAATGAGCAGTTCTTC.

This clonotype occurred a few times. The chain has TRBV7-2 and TRBJ2-5, with 8 bases that match TRBD2. This CDR3 region has 14 residues. V was pared by 8 bases and J by 5 bases, with 10 bases of the junction left unmatched. Germline V CDR1 and CDR2: SGHTA, FQGNSA. CDR3 nucleotides: TGTGCCAGCCGATCAAGCGGGGGAAGGGAGACCCAGTACTTC. Protein product: CASRSSGGRETQYF.

This clonotype was recorded a few times. V gene TRBV15 combines with J gene TRBJ1-2, with 7 positions matching TRBD1. CDR1 and CDR2 (germline): LNHNV, YYDKDF (reference sequence). V lost 4 bases, J lost 8 bases, and 10 bases stayed unmatched. The CDR3 is 14 amino acids. The CDR3, as DNA: TGTGCCACCAGCACGCGCCGGACAGGCGACGGCTACACCTTC. This encodes CATSTRRTGDGYTF.

This clonotype was found a few times. The chain uses TRBV5-1 and TRBJ2-3; weak D call: TRBD1 (5 bases). The V end lost 1 base, the J end lost 0 bases, and 9 bases lay between the germline ends. This CDR3 contains 15 residues. The germline gives CDR1 SGHRS, CDR2 YFSETQ. The CDR3, as DNA: TGCGCCAGCAGCTTGTCGGCAGGGAGCACAGATACGCAGTATTTT. It codes for CASSLSAGSTDTQYF. The full variable domain, in which reference TRBV5-1 and TRBJ2-3 provide the parts outside the CDR3, is KAGVTQTPRYLIKTRGQQVTLSCSPISGHRSVSWYQQTPGQGLQFLFEYFSETQRNKGNFPGRFSGRQFSNSRSEMNVSTLELGDSALYLCASSLSAGSTDTQYFGPGTRLTVL.

With respect to this clonotype: A read error may produce the germline difference seen at one junction end. This chain connects TRBV7-9 to TRBJ1-1, with TRBD1 as a possible D gene (6 bases). The CDR3 contains 15 residues. Germline-derived CDR1 and CDR2 are SEHNR and FQNEAQ (reference sequence). The CDR3 loop reads CAISLARGGFTEAFF. The CDR3 DNA follows: TGTGCCATCAGCTTAGCGCGAGGGGGATTCACTGAAGCTTTCTTT.

This clonotype occurred a few times. V and J are TRBV7-3 and TRBJ2-7, with D perhaps given as TRBD1 or TRBD2 (5 bases each). CDR1 is SGHTA, CDR2 FQGTGA, per germline. CDR3 size: 13 residues. V lost 1 base and J lost 6, with 10 bases in between. CDR3 amino acids: CASSLNAGTEQYF. CDR3 DNA: TGTGCCAGCAGCTTAAATGCAGGGACCGAGCAGTACTTC.

V is TRBV29-1 and J is TRBJ2-3; 12 bases align to TRBD2. Germline V lookup: CDR1 SQVTM, CDR2 ANQGSEA. This CDR3 spans 14 amino acids. V trimming: 4 bases; J trimming: 3 bases; junction bases outside the gene matches: 2. The CDR3 reads CSVAGTSGTDTQYF. The CDR3 DNA follows: TGCAGCGTTGCAGGGACTAGCGGGACAGATACGCAGTATTTT.

This clonotype was counted only a few times. The chain is built from TRBV9 and TRBJ1-4; D gene unclear. Trimming stripped 0 bases from V and 3 bases from J, with 3 bases between. There are 13 residues in the CDR3. From germline, CDR1 is SGDLS and CDR2 YYNGEE. The CDR3 coding sequence is TGTGCCAGCAGCGTAGCAGCTAATGAAAAACTGTTTTTT. It specifies CASSVAANEKLFF. The full variable domain, completed using reference TRBV9 and TRBJ1-4, is DSGVTQTPKHLITATGQRVTLRCSPRSGDLSVYWYQQSLDQGLQFLIQYYNGEERAKGNILERFSAQQFPDLHSELNLSSLELGDSALYFCASSVAANEKLFFGSGTQLSVL.

The sample holds many counts of this clonotype. One end of the junction does not line up with germline, which may come from a read error. The CDR3 nucleotides are TGCAGTGCTAGAGATCGTAGGGGAGGAGAGACACAGTACTTC. Residues: CSARDRRGGETQYF. The rearrangement uses TRBV20-1 and TRBJ2-5, with TRBD2 as a possible D gene (6 bases). Germline V gene sequence: CDR1 DFQATT, CDR2 SNEGSKA (reference sequence). The CDR3 extends over 14 amino acids.